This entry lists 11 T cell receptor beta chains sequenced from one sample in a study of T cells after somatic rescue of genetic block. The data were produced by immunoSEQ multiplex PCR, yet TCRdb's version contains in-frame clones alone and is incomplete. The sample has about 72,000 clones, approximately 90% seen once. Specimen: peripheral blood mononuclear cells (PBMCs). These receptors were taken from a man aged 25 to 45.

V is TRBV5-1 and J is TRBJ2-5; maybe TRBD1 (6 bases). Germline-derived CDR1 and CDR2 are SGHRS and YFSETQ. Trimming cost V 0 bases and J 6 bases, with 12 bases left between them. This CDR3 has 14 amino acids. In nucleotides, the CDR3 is TGCGCCAGCAGCTTGGCGGTAGGGGGAAAGACCCAGTACTTC. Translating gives CASSLAVGGKTQYF.

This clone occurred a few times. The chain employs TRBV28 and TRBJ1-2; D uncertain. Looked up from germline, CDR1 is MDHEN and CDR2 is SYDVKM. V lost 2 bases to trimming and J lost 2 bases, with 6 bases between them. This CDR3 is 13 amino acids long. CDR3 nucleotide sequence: TGTGCCAGCAGTTTACTAGGGAACTATGGCTACACCTTC. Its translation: CASSLLGNYGYTF.

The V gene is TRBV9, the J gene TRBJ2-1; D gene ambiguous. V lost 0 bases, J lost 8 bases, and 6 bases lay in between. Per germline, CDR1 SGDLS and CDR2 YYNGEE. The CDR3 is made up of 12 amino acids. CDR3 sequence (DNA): TGTGCCAGCAGCGTAGGTGGCGATGAGCAGTTCTTC. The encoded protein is CASSVGGDEQFF.

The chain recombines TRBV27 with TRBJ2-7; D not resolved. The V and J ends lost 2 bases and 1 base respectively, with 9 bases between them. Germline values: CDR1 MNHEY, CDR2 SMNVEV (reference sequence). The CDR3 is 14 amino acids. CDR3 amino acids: CASSLRVGSYEQYF. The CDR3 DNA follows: TGTGCCAGCAGTTTAAGAGTGGGGTCCTACGAGCAGTACTTC.

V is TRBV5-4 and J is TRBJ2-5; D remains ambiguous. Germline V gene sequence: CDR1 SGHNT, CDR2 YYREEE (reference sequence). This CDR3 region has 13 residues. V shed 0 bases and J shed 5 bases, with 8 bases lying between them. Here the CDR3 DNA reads TGTGCCAGCAGCTTGGTTTTGGGGGAGACCCAGTACTTC. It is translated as CASSLVLGETQYF.

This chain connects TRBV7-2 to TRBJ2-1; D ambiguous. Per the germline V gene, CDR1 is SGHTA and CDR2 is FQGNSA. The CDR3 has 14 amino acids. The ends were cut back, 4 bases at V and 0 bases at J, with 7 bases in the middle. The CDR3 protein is CASSSAGSYNEQFF. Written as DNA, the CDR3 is TGTGCCAGCAGCTCTGCAGGCTCCTACAATGAGCAGTTCTTC.

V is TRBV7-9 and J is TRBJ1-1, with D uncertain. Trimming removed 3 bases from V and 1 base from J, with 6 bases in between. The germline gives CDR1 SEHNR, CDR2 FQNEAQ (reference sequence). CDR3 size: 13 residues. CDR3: CASSLGKNTEAFF. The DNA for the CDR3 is TGTGCCAGCAGCTTGGGGAAGAACACTGAAGCTTTCTTT.

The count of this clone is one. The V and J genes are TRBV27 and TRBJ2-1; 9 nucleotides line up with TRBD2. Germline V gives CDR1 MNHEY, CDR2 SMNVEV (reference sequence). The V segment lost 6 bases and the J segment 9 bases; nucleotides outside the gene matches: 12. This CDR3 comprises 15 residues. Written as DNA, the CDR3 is TGTGCCAGCAGAGAAACTAGCGGGCACAGTCGTGAGCAGTTCTTC. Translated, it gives CASRETSGHSREQFF.

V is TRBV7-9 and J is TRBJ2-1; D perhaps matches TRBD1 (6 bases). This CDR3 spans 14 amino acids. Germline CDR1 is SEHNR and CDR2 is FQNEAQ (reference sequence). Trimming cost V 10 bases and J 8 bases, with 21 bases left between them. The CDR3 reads CATTGEKQGYEQFF. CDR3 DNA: TGTGCCACCACTGGGGAAAAACAGGGTTATGAGCAGTTCTTC.

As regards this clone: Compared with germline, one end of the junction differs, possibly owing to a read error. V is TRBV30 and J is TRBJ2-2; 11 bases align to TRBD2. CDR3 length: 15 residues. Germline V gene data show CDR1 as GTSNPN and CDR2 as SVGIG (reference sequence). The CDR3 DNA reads TGTGCCCGGAGTCCCCCGGGACTAGCGGCCGGGGAGCTGTTTTTT. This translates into CARSPPGLAAGELFF.

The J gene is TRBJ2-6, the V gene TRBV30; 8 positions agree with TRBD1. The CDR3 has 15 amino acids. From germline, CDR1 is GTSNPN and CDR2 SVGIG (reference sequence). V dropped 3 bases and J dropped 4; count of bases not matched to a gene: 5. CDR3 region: CAWRRQGPGANVLTF. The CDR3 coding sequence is TGTGCCTGGAGGAGACAGGGGCCCGGGGCCAACGTCCTGACTTTC.